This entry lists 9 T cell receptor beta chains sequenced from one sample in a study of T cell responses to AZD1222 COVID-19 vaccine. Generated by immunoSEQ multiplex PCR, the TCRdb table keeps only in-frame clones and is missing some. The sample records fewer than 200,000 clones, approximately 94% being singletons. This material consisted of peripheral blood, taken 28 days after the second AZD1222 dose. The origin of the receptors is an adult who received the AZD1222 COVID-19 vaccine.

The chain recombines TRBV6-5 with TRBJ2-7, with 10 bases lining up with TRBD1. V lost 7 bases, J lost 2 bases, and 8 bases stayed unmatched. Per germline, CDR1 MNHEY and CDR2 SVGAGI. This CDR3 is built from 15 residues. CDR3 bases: TGTGCCAGCAAGAACGGGGGGACAGGGGCCTACGAGCAGTACTTC. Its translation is CASKNGGTGAYEQYF.

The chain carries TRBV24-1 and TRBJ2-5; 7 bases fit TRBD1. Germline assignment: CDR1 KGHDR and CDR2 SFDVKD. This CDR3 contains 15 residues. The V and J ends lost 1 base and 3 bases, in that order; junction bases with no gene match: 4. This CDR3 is CATSDFVTGEETQYF. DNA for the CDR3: TGTGCCACCAGTGATTTCGTCACAGGGGAAGAGACCCAGTACTTC.

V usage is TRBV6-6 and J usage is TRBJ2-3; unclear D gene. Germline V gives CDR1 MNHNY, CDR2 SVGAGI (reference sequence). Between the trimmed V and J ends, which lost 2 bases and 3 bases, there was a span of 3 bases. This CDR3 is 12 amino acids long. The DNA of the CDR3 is TGTGCCAGCAGTTACCAGACAGATACGCAGTATTTT. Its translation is CASSYQTDTQYF.

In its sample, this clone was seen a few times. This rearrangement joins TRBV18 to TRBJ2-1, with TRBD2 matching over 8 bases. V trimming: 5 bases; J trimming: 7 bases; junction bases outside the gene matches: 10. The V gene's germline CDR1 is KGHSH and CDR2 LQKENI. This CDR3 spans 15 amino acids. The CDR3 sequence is CASSGFTSGSNEQFF. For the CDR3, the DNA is TGTGCCAGCTCAGGATTTACTAGCGGCTCGAATGAGCAGTTCTTC.

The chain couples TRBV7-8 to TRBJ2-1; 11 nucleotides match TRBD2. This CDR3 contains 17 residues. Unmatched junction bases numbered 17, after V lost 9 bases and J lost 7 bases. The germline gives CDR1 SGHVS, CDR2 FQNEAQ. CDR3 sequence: CASSRRRLAGSQNEQFF. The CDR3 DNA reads TGTGCCAGTAGCCGCAGACGACTAGCGGGAAGTCAGAATGAGCAGTTCTTC.

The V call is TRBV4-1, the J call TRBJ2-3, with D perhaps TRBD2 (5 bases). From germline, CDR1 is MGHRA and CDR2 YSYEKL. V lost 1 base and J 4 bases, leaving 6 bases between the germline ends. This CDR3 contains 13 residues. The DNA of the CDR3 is TGCGCCAGCAGCCAAGGGCGGGCAGATACGCAGTATTTT. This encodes CASSQGRADTQYF.

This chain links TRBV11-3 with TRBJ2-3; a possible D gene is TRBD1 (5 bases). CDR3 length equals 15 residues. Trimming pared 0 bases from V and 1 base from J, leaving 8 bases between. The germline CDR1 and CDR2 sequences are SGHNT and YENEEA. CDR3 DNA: TGTGCCAGCAGCTTAGATCCAGGGCGCACAGATACGCAGTATTTT. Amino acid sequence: CASSLDPGRTDTQYF.

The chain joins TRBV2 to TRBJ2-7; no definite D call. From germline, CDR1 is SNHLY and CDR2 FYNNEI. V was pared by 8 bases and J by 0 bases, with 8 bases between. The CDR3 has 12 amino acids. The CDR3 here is CASARTSYEQYF. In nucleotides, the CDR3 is TGTGCCAGCGCGAGGACCTCCTACGAGCAGTACTTC.

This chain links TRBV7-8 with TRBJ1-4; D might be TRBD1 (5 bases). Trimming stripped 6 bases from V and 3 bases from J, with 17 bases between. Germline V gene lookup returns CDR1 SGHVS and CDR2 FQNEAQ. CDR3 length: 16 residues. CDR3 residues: CASSTSGGGANEKLFF. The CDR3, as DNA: TGTGCCAGCAGTACCTCGGGGGGTGGGGCTAATGAAAAACTGTTTTTT.